The following is a TCR beta chain sequence with its context. The study recruited people aged about 18 to 89 years across under 25 US areas. The study counted Cohort 3 donors as recovered given two negative PCRs, clearance, or symptom resolution. These data originate in a study of blood T cell repertoires in COVID-19. Looking at the study overall: Acute and convalescent COVID-19 specimens originated in the United States, Italy and Spain.

Original analysis: Reference gene primer amplification in the assay estimated nucleated cell counts. Repertoires were generated with immunoSEQ multiplex PCR, while TCRdb's copy carries only in-frame clones and drops some. That table is the source of V, J and clone size, and D and trimming were worked out from the DNA. Among 360,000 or so clones listed, roughly 90% were seen once. Trimming removed 2 bases at V and 4 bases at J, with 8 bases between. This CDR3 region has 14 residues. Per germline, CDR1 KGHSH and CDR2 LQKENI. The source is a woman aged 30 to 39 who had recovered from COVID-19. The rearrangement links TRBV18 to TRBJ2-2; D ambiguous. The sequencing sample was made of PBMCs or T cells enriched from blood (not recorded which). The CDR3 spells CASSPNPSTGELFF. Written as DNA, the CDR3 is TGTGCCAGCTCACCAAACCCCAGCACCGGGGAGCTGTTTTTT.